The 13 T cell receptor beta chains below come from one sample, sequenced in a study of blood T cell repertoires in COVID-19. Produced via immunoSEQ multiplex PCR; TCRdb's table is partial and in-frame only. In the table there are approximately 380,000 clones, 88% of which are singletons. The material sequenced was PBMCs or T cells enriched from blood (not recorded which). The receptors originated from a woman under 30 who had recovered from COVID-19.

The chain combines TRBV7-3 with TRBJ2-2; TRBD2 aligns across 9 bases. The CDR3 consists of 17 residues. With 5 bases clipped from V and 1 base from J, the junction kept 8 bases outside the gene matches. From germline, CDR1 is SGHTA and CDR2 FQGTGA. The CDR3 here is CASSVRLAALNTGELFF. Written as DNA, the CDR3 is TGTGCCAGCAGCGTACGACTAGCGGCTTTGAACACCGGGGAGCTGTTTTTT.

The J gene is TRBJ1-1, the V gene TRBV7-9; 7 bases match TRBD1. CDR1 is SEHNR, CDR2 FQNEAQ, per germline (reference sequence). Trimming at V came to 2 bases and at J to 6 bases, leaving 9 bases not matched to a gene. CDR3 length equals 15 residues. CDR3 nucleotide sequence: TGTGCCAGCAGCTTACGACAGGGTGGGGAGGCTGAAGCTTTCTTT. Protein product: CASSLRQGGEAEAFF. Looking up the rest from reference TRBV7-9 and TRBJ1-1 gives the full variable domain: DTGVSQNPRHKITKRGQNVTFRCDPISEHNRLYWYRQTLGQGPEFLTYFQNEAQLEKSRLLSDRFSAERPKGSFSTLEIQRTEQGDSAMYLCASSLRQGGEAEAFFGQGTRLTVV.

CDR3 bases: TGTGCCAGCAGTTACAAGGACAGCCGGGGGCATTTT. Translated, it gives CASSYKDSRGHF. V gene TRBV6-6 combines with J gene TRBJ1-5, with D perhaps TRBD1 (6 bases). The germline V and J ends were trimmed by 2 bases and 15 bases, with 14 bases remaining between them. Germline V gene data show CDR1 as MNHNY and CDR2 as SVGAGI (reference sequence). This CDR3 comprises 12 residues.

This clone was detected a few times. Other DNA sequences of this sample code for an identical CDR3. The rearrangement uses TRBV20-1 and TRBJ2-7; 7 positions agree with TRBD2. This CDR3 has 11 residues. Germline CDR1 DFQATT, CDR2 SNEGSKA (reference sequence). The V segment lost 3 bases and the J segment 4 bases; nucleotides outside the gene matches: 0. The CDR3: CSARGGYEQYF. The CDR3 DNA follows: TGCAGTGCTAGGGGGGGGTACGAGCAGTACTTC.

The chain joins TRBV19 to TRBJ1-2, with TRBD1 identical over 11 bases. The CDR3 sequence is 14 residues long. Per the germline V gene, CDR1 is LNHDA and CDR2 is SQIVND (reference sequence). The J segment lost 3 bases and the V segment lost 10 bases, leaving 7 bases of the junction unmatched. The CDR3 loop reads CATTPGQGDYGYTF. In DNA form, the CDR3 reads TGTGCCACTACCCCGGGACAGGGGGACTATGGCTACACCTTC.

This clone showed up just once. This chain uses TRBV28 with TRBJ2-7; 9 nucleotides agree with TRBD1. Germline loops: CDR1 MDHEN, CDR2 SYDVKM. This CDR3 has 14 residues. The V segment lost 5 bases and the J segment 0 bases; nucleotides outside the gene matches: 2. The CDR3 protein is CASSEDRGSYEQYF. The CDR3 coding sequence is TGTGCCAGCAGTGAGGACAGGGGCTCCTACGAGCAGTACTTC.

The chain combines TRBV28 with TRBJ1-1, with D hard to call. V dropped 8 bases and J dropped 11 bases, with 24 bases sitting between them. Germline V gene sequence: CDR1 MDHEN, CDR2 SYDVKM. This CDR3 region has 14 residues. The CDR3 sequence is CASGLFSWTAGAFF. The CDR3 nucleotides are TGTGCCAGCGGCCTTTTTTCTTGGACGGCGGGCGCTTTCTTT.

The CDR3: CASSRQGANNSPLHF. CDR3 DNA sequence: TGTGCCAGCAGCCGACAGGGGGCAAATAATTCACCCCTCCACTTT. The rearrangement joins TRBV3-1 (or the pseudogene TRBV3-2) to TRBJ1-6; 10 nucleotides align to TRBD1. The CDR3 length is 15 residues. In germline, CDR1 is LGHDT, CDR2 YNNKEL (reference sequence). V trimming: 4 bases; J trimming: 5 bases; junction bases outside the gene matches: 2.

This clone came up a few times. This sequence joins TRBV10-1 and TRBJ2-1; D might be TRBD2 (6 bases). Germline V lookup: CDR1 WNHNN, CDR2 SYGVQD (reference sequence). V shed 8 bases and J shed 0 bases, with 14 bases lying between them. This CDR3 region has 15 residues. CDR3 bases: TGCGCCAGCGATACTAGCCGTAGCTCCTACAATGAGCAGTTCTTC. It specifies CASDTSRSSYNEQFF.

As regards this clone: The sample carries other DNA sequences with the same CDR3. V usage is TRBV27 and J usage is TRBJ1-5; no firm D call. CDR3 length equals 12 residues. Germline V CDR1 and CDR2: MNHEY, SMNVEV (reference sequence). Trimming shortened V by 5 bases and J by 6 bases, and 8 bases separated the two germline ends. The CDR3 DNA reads TGTGCCAGCAGTCTAACGGGTCAGCCCCAGCATTTT. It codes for CASSLTGQPQHF.

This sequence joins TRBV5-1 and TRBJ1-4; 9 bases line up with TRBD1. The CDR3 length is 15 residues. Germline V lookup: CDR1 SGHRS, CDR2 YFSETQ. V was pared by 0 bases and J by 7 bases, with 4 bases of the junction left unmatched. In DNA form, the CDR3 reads TGCGCCAGCAGCTTGGGGGACAGGGTGGGTGAAAAACTGTTTTTT. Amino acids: CASSLGDRVGEKLFF. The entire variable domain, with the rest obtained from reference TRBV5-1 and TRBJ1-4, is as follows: KAGVTQTPRYLIKTRGQQVTLSCSPISGHRSVSWYQQTPGQGLQFLFEYFSETQRNKGNFPGRFSGRQFSNSRSEMNVSTLELGDSALYLCASSLGDRVGEKLFFGSGTQLSVL.

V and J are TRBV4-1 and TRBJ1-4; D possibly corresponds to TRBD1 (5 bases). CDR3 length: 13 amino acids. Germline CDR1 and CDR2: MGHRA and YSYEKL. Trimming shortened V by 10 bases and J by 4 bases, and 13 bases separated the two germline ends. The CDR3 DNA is TGCGCCACTTCGACAGCTTATAATGAAAAACTGTTTTTT. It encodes CATSTAYNEKLFF.

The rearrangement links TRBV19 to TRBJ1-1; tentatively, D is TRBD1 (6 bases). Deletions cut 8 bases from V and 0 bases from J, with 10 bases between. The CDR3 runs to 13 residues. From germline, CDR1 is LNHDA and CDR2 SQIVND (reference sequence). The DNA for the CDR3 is TGTGCCAGTCAGGACAGTATGAACACTGAAGCTTTCTTT. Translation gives CASQDSMNTEAFF. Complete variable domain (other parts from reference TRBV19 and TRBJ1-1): DGGITQSPKYLFRKEGQNVTLSCEQNLNHDAMYWYRQDPGQGLRLIYYSQIVNDFQKGDIAEGYSVSREKKESFPLTVTSAQKNPTAFYLCASQDSMNTEAFFGQGTRLTVV.